The sequence of this TCR beta chain was determined in a study of Graves' ophthalmopathy and Graves' hyperthyroidism. Per the germline V gene, CDR1 is LNHDA and CDR2 is SQIVND (reference sequence). This CDR3 spans 12 amino acids. Each donor who had ophthalmopathy showed moderate-to-severe activity, a CAS of ≥3, a NOSPECS of ≥4, and a duration under 3 months. From RNA, the CDR3 regions of TCR beta chains were amplified and sequenced. After a first-round RT-PCR with HTBI primers, a second-round multiplex PCR was run. TCRdb processed the multiplex PCR reads anew with MiXCR; each CDR3 protein has one entry. The table records about 400,000 distinct CDR3 sequences, about 17% of them present only once. In its sample, this clonotype was seen many times. Its antigen is as yet unknown. Study results and limitations: Blood also carried most expanded thyroid clonotypes exceeding 0.001 frequency. Researchers report that a 13-signature model separated ophthalmopathy from stable hyperthyroidism, posting around 86% sensitivity and less than 82% specificity.

The sequenced material came from peripheral blood. The sequence was collected from a woman under 30 with Graves' ophthalmopathy. This chain uses TRBV19 with TRBJ1-5; D is undetermined. In DNA, the CDR3 is TGTGACGGGGATGGTTTTCATCAGCCCCAGCATTTT. Translated: CDGDGFHQPQHF.